This T cell receptor beta chain was obtained from a study of T-cell reconstitution after alpha-beta-depleted transplantation in children. Researchers prepared the TCRbeta library using unique molecular identifiers, the study reports. In TCRdb, the PCR reads were re-called with MiXCR into one record per CDR3 protein. The data show 250,000 to 350,000 distinct CDR3 sequences, around 25% seen once. Study-level results: Diversity and T-cell counts at one year after transplant derived mostly from new T cells. In patients about two months after transplant, alpha-beta T cells reportedly arose from several hundred expanded graft clones.

The CDR3 covers 13 residues. Between the trimmed V and J ends, which lost 2 bases and 4 bases, there was a span of 8 bases. The V gene's germline CDR1 is MNHEY and CDR2 SVGAGI. This clonotype has more than one count but fewer than ten. Its antigen is as yet unknown. The chain joins TRBV6-5 to TRBJ1-2; D is perhaps TRBD1 (6 bases). This clonotype originated in a male patient younger than 18 who had a stem cell transplant for acute lymphoblastic leukemia, so the T cells may come from the graft donor. Specimen: PBMCs, mostly from graft donor cells, collected 180 days after TCRalphabeta/CD19-depleted stem cell transplant. The CDR3 bases are TGTGCCAGCAGTTACGGGGGGCTCTATGGCTACACCTTC. It translates to CASSYGGLYGYTF.